The present T cell receptor beta chain was sequenced within a study of graft-versus-host responses after intestinal transplantation. Study-wide background: Recipients were given multivisceral, liver-intestinal, or isolated intestinal transplants. Every transplant recipient was induced with anti-thymocyte globulin, then maintained on tacrolimus and steroids for two to three years. Study-level results: Some patients had graft-donor T cell macrochimerism. In their allografts, the ratios of graft-versus-host to host-versus-graft T cell clones were high. Early post-transplant HvG declines were associated with peak circulating GvH clone levels.

As concerns this clone: What it recognizes is unknown.

Some clones are missing from TCRdb's copy, which holds only in-frame ones; the method was immunoSEQ multiplex PCR. Of some 110,000 clones listed, 93% were seen once; the top ten hold 1.2%. This CDR3 is built from 14 residues. Germline loops: CDR1 LGHNA, CDR2 YSLEER. Between the trimmed V and J ends, which lost 0 bases and 1 base, there was a span of 6 bases. The V gene is TRBV4-3, the J gene TRBJ1-2; D is uncertain. This sequence originates from a human donor who was the organ donor for an intestinal transplant. The input for sequencing was unstimulated CD8+ T cells sorted from spleen or lymph node cells, taken before transplant. CDR3 protein: CASSQDILNYGYTF. CDR3 nucleotide sequence: TGCGCCAGCAGCCAAGATATACTTAACTATGGCTACACCTTC.